The rows below give T cell receptor beta chains drawn from one sample of a study of blood T cell repertoires in COVID-19. Using immunoSEQ multiplex PCR, the repertoire was profiled, and TCRdb retains in-frame clones only, with some absent. The sample lists some 210,000 clones, roughly 86% occurring once. Sequencing was carried out using peripheral blood. Receptors were obtained from a woman aged 70-85 years with active or convalescent COVID-19. CDR3s include the opening cysteine and the closing phenylalanine or tryptophan. A D gene is named only where the DNA matches it firmly. Some rows have no size entry. The others give once, few or many, or a class for an expanded clone.

abundance: few
len: 15
v_gene: TRBV5-4
d_gene: TRBD1
j_gene: TRBJ1-1
CDR3aa: CASSYRQGANTEAFF
CDR3nt: TGTGCCAGCAGCTACCGACAGGGGGCGAACACTGAAGCTTTCTTT

abundance: -
len: 18
v_gene: TRBV11-2
d_gene: TRBD1
j_gene: TRBJ1-6
CDR3aa: CASSLVGRGQGDNSPLHF
CDR3nt: TGTGCCAGCAGCTTAGTAGGGCGGGGACAGGGTGATAATTCACCCCTCCACTTT

abundance: -
len: 15
v_gene: TRBV7-2
d_gene: TRBD1
j_gene: TRBJ1-4
CDR3aa: CASSLAAGGKEKLFF
CDR3nt: TGTGCCAGCAGCTTAGCGGCAGGGGGGAAAGAAAAACTGTTTTTT

abundance: -
len: 16
v_gene: TRBV18
d_gene: TRBD2
j_gene: TRBJ2-1
CDR3aa: CASSLTSGSSYNEQFF
CDR3nt: TGTGCCAGCTCACTTACTAGCGGGAGCTCCTACAATGAGCAGTTCTTC

abundance: once
len: 16
v_gene: TRBV24-1
d_gene: TRBD2
j_gene: TRBJ2-7
CDR3aa: CATSETGTRGLHEQYF
CDR3nt: TGTGCCACCAGTGAAACCGGGACTAGAGGTTTACACGAGCAGTACTTC

abundance: many
len: 15
v_gene: TRBV30
d_gene: -
j_gene: TRBJ2-6
CDR3aa: CAWSPDRTGANVLTF
CDR3nt: TGTGCCTGGAGCCCCGACAGGACTGGGGCCAACGTCCTGACTTTC

abundance: -
len: 14
v_gene: TRBV3-1/TRBV3-2
d_gene: -
j_gene: TRBJ2-1
CDR3aa: CASSQGQIYNEQFF
CDR3nt: TGTGCCAGCAGCCAAGGGCAAATCTACAATGAGCAGTTCTTC

abundance: -
len: 16
v_gene: TRBV11-2
d_gene: TRBD1
j_gene: TRBJ1-1
CDR3aa: CASSSVDRGLDTEAFF
CDR3nt: TGTGCCAGCAGCTCGGTTGACAGGGGGCTCGACACTGAAGCTTTCTTT

abundance: -
len: 18
v_gene: TRBV6-2/TRBV6-3
d_gene: TRBD2
j_gene: TRBJ2-2
CDR3aa: CASSSPLAGGRSAGELFF
CDR3nt: TGTGCCAGCAGCTCCCCTTTAGCGGGAGGGCGTTCTGCCGGGGAGCTGTTTTTT

abundance: once
len: 14
v_gene: TRBV4-2
d_gene: -
j_gene: TRBJ2-5
CDR3aa: CASSQDQGGETQYF
CDR3nt: TGTGCCAGCAGCCAAGATCAGGGTGGGGAGACCCAGTACTTC

abundance: -
len: 14
v_gene: TRBV9
d_gene: -
j_gene: TRBJ1-2
CDR3aa: CASSVGDTPYGYTF
CDR3nt: TGTGCCAGCAGCGTAGGAGACACGCCTTATGGCTACACCTTC

abundance: -
len: 17
v_gene: TRBV12-2
d_gene: -
j_gene: TRBJ1-4
CDR3aa: CASRLWGVWACNEKLFF
CDR3nt: TGTGCAAGTCGCTTATGGGGGGTATGGGCCTGTAATGAAAAACTGTTTTTT

abundance: once
len: 15
v_gene: TRBV28
d_gene: TRBD1
j_gene: TRBJ2-7
CDR3aa: CASSPRGRGSYEQYF
CDR3nt: TGTGCCAGCAGTCCCAGGGGGCGAGGGTCCTACGAGCAGTACTTC

abundance: -
len: 12
v_gene: TRBV2
d_gene: -
j_gene: TRBJ2-1
CDR3aa: CATLDFLGEQFF
CDR3nt: TGTGCCACCCTTGACTTTCTGGGTGAGCAGTTCTTC

abundance: -
len: 15
v_gene: TRBV4-1
d_gene: TRBD1
j_gene: TRBJ1-1
CDR3aa: CASSPTGTGTLEAFF
CDR3nt: TGCGCCAGCAGCCCAACCGGGACAGGGACTCTTGAAGCTTTCTTT

abundance: few
len: 14
v_gene: TRBV6-5
d_gene: -
j_gene: TRBJ1-4
CDR3aa: CASSRTRGNEKLFF
CDR3nt: TGTGCCAGCAGTCGGACACGCGGTAATGAAAAACTGTTTTTT